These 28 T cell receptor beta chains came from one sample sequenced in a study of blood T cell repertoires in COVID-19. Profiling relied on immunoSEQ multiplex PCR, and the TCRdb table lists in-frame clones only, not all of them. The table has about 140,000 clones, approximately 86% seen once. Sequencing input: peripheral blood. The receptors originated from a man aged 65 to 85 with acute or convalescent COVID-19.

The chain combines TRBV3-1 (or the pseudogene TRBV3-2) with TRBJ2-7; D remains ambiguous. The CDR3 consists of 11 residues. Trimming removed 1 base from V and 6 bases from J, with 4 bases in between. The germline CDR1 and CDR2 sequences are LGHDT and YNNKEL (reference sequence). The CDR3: CASSQVSEQYF. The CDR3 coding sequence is TGTGCCAGCAGCCAAGTCTCCGAGCAGTACTTC.

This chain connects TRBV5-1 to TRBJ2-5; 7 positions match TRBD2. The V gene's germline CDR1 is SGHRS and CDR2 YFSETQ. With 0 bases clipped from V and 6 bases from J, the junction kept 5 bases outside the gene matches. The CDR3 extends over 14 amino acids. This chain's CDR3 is CASSLASGYQTQYF. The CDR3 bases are TGCGCCAGCAGCTTGGCTAGCGGCTATCAGACCCAGTACTTC. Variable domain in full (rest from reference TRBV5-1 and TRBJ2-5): KAGVTQTPRYLIKTRGQQVTLSCSPISGHRSVSWYQQTPGQGLQFLFEYFSETQRNKGNFPGRFSGRQFSNSRSEMNVSTLELGDSALYLCASSLASGYQTQYFGPGTRLLVL.

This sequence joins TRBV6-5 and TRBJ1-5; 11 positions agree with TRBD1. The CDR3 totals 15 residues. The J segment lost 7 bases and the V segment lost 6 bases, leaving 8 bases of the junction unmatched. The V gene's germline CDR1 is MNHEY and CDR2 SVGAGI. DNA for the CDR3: TGTGCCAGCAGCACCGGGACAGGGGGTAACCAGCCCCAGCATTTT. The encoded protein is CASSTGTGGNQPQHF.

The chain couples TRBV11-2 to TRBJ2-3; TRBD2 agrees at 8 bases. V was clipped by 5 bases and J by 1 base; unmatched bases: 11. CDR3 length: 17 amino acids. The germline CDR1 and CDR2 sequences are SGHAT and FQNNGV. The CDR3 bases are TGTGCCAGCAGCGCCGGGACTAGGGCGGCGGGCACAGATACGCAGTATTTT. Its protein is CASSAGTRAAGTDTQYF.

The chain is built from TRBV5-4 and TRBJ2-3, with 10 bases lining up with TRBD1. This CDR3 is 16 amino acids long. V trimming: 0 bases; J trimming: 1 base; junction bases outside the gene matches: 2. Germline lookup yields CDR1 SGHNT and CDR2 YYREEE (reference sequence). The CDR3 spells CASSLGGTGGTDTQYF. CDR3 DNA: TGTGCCAGCAGCTTGGGGGGGACAGGGGGCACAGATACGCAGTATTTT.

The CDR3 is CASSLAGARTDTQYF. The CDR3 nucleotides are TGTGCCAGCAGCTTAGCAGGGGCCCGCACAGATACGCAGTATTTT. The J gene is TRBJ2-3, the V gene TRBV7-6; tentatively, D is TRBD1 (5 bases). The V gene's germline CDR1 is SGHVS and CDR2 FNYEAQ. Trimming took 0 bases from V and 1 from J, leaving 8 bases between them. CDR3 length: 15 amino acids.

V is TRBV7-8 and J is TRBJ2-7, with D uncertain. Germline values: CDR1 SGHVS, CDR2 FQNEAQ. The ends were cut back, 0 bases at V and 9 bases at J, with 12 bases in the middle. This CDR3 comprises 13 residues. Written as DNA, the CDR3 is TGTGCCAGCAGCTTAGCGCTAGGTCCGGGGCAGTACTTC. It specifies CASSLALGPGQYF.

The CDR3 reads CSVGLRGPAFF. The CDR3 DNA sequence: TGCAGCGTTGGTCTCAGGGGGCCAGCTTTCTTT. V is TRBV29-1 and J is TRBJ1-1, with 8 bases aligning to TRBD1. The V gene's germline CDR1 is SQVTM and CDR2 ANQGSEA. The CDR3 consists of 11 residues. With V trimmed by 4 bases and J by 10 bases, 5 bases remained unmatched.

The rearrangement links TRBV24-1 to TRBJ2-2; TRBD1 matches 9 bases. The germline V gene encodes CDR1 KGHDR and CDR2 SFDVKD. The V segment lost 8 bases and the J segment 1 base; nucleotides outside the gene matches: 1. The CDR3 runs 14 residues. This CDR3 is CATKGQGNTGELFF. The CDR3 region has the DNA TGTGCCACCAAGGGACAGGGGAACACCGGGGAGCTGTTTTTT.

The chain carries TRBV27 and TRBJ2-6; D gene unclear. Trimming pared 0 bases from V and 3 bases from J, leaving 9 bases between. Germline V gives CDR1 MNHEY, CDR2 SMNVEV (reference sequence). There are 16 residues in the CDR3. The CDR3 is CASSLSPGFGANVLTF. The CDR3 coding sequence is TGTGCCAGCAGTTTATCCCCCGGGTTTGGGGCCAACGTCCTGACTTTC.

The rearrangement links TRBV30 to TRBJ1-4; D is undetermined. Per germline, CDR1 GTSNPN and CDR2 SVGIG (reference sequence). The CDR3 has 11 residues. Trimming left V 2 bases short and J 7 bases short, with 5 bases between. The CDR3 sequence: CAWSSGEKLFF. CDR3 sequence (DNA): TGTGCCTGGAGTAGCGGTGAAAAACTGTTTTTT. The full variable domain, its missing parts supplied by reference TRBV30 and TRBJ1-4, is SQTIHQWPATLVQPVGSPLSLECTVEGTSNPNLYWYRQAAGRGLQLLFYSVGIGQISSEVPQNLSASRPQDRQFILSSKKLLLSDSGFYLCAWSSGEKLFFGSGTQLSVL.

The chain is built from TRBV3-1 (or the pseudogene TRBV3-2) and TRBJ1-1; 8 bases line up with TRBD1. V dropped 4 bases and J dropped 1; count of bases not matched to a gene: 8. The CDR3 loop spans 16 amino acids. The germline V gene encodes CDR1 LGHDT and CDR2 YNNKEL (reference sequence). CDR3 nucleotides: TGTGCCAGCAGCCGGACAGGGATTTGGTCGAACACTGAAGCTTTCTTT. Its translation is CASSRTGIWSNTEAFF.

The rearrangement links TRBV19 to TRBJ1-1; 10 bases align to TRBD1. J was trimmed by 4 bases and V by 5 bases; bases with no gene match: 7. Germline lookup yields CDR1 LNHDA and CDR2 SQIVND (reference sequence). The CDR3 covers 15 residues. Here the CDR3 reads CASSPKGQGLTEAFF. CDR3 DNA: TGTGCCAGTAGTCCTAAGGGACAGGGGCTCACTGAAGCTTTCTTT.

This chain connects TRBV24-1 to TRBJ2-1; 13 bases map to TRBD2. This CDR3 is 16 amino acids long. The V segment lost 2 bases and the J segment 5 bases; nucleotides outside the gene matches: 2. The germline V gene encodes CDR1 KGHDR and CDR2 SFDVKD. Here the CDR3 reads CATSDSGTSGNNEQFF. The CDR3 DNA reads TGTGCCACCAGTGATTCCGGGACTAGCGGGAACAATGAGCAGTTCTTC.

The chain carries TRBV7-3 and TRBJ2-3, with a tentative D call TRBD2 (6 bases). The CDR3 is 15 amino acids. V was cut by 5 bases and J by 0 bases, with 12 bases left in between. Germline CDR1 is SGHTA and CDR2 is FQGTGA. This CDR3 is CASSASRGSTDTQYF. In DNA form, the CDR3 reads TGTGCCAGCAGCGCGTCGCGGGGAAGCACAGATACGCAGTATTTT.

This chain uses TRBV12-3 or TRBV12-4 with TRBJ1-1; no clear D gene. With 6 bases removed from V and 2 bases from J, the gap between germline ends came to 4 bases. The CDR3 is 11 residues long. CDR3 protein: CASSVNTEAFF. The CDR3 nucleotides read TGTGCCAGCAGCGTTAACACTGAAGCTTTCTTT.

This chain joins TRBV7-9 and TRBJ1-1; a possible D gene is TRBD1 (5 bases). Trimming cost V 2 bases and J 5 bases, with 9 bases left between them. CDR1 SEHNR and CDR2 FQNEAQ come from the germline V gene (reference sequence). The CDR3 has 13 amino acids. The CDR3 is CASSLRRGTEAFF. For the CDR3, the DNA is TGTGCCAGCAGCTTAAGGCGGGGGACTGAAGCTTTCTTT.

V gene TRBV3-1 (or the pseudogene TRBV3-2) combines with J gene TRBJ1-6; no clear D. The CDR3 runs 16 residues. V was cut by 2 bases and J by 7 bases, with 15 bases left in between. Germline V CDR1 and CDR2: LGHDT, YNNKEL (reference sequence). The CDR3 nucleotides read TGTGCCAGCAGCCAATTTGGGCGGGATGGCAATTCACCCCTCCACTTT. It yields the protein CASSQFGRDGNSPLHF.

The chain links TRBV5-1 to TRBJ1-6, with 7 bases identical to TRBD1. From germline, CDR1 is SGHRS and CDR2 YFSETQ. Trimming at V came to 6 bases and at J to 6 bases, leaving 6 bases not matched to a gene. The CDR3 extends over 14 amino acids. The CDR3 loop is CASTDGTANSPLHF. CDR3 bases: TGCGCCAGCACTGACGGGACAGCTAATTCACCCCTCCACTTT.

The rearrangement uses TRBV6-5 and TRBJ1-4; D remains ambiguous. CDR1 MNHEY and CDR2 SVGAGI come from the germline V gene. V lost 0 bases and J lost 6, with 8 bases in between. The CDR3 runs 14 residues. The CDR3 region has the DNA TGTGCCAGCAGTTACTCGACAAACTATGAAAAACTGTTTTTT. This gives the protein CASSYSTNYEKLFF.

The CDR3 region is CASSEYRFTYEQYF. The CDR3 DNA follows: TGTGCCAGCAGTGAATATCGGTTTACCTACGAGCAGTACTTC. The rearrangement joins TRBV25-1 to TRBJ2-7; D is undetermined. Trimming stripped 0 bases from V and 2 bases from J, with 8 bases between. The CDR3 sequence is 14 residues long. CDR1 is MGHDK, CDR2 SYGVNS, per germline.

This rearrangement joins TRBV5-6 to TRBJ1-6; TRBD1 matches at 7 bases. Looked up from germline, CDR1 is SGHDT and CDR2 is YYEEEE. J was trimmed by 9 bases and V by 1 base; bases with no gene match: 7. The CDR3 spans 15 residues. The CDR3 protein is CASSLWAGGGSPLHF. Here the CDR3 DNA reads TGTGCCAGCAGCTTGTGGGCAGGGGGTGGTTCACCCCTCCACTTT.

CDR3 nucleotides: TGTGCCAGCAGCTTAGAGGGGGCGGGTGGTCAGCCCCAGCATTTT. Translated: CASSLEGAGGQPQHF. The chain has TRBV7-2 and TRBJ1-5; TRBD1 matches 7 bases. Per germline, CDR1 SGHTA and CDR2 FQGNSA. Unmatched junction bases numbered 6, after V lost 1 base and J lost 6 bases. The CDR3 extends over 15 amino acids.

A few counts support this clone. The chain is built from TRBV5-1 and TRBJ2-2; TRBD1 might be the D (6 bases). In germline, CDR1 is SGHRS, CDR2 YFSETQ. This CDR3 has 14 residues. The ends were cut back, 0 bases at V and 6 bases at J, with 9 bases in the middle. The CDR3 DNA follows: TGCGCCAGCAGCTTGGGCAGGGGATCCGGGGAGCTGTTTTTT. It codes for CASSLGRGSGELFF.

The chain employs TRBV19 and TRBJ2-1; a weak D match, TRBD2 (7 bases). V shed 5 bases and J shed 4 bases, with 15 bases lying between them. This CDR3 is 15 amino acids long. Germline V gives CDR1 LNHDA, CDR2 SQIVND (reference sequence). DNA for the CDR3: TGTGCCAGTAGTGTTCGAGGGAGGGGGTACAATGAGCAGTTCTTC. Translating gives CASSVRGRGYNEQFF.

The CDR3 nucleotides are TGTGCCAGCAGCCCCGGGACAATTACCACAGATACGCAGTATTTT. Translated: CASSPGTITTDTQYF. The V and J genes are TRBV7-8 and TRBJ2-3, with a possible D match to TRBD1 (6 bases). The CDR3 covers 15 residues. Looked up from germline, CDR1 is SGHVS and CDR2 is FQNEAQ. Trimming cost V 5 bases and J 2 bases, with 14 bases left between them.

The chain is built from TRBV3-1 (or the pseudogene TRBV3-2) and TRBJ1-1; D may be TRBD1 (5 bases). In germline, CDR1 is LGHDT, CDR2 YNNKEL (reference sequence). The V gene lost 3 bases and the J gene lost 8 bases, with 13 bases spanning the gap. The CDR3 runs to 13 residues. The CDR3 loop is CASSQRRDSEAFF. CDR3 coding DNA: TGTGCCAGCAGCCAGCGCCGGGACTCCGAAGCTTTCTTT.

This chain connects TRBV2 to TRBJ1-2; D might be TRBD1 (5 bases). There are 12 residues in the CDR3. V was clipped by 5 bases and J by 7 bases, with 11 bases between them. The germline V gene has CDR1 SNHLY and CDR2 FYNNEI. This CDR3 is CASSPRALGYTF. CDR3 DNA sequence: TGTGCCAGCAGTCCCAGGGCACTTGGCTACACCTTC.